One and the same sample provided the 6 T cell receptor beta chains below, sequenced in a study of T cell changes during pregnancy in multiple sclerosis. Method: immunoSEQ multiplex PCR; TCRdb's copy keeps in-frame clones and lacks some. The sample records about 70,000 clones, 80% to 95% being singletons. The sequences come from peripheral blood, collected in the first trimester of pregnancy. Every receptor here comes from a female donor with multiple sclerosis, enrolled in a pregnancy study.

The genes are TRBV5-1 and TRBJ2-7; weak D call: TRBD2 (6 bases). Looked up from germline, CDR1 is SGHRS and CDR2 is YFSETQ. Trimming left V 4 bases short and J 7 bases short, with 12 bases between. This CDR3 has 12 residues. The CDR3, as DNA: TGCGCCAGCAGCCTGACGGGGGAAGAGCAGTACTTC. Protein sequence: CASSLTGEEQYF.

V usage is TRBV2 and J usage is TRBJ2-5; 10 positions agree with TRBD2. The CDR3 totals 16 residues. The germline CDR1 and CDR2 sequences are SNHLY and FYNNEI. V was pared by 2 bases and J by 5 bases, with 8 bases of the junction left unmatched. The CDR3 region has the DNA TGTGCCAGCAGTGAACGGAGCGGGAGGGCCGTGGAGACCCAGTACTTC. Protein: CASSERSGRAVETQYF.

The CDR3 here is CASSFPLAGRTQYF. In DNA, the CDR3 is TGTGCCAGCAGCTTCCCACTAGCGGGACGTACGCAGTATTTT. The gene calls are TRBV11-2 and TRBJ2-3; 10 nucleotides match TRBD2. Germline V gene sequence: CDR1 SGHAT, CDR2 FQNNGV. V shed 3 bases, J shed 8 bases, and the junction held 5 bases outside the gene matches. The CDR3 runs 14 residues.

This chain connects TRBV7-3 to TRBJ2-3; 8 bases fit TRBD2. After removal of 5 bases from V and 3 bases from J, the junction contained 1 base not matched to a gene. This CDR3 spans 13 amino acids. From germline, CDR1 is SGHTA and CDR2 FQGTGA. Here the CDR3 reads CASSRGGTDTQYF. In DNA, the CDR3 is TGTGCCAGCAGCCGGGGGGGGACAGATACGCAGTATTTT.

This chain joins TRBV5-5 and TRBJ1-1, with no clear D. This CDR3 is built from 13 residues. The V gene's germline CDR1 is SGHKS and CDR2 YYEKEE (reference sequence). V was pared by 4 bases and J by 0 bases, with 7 bases between. CDR3 in amino acids: CASSPQLNTEAFF. CDR3 bases: TGTGCCAGCAGCCCACAACTGAACACTGAAGCTTTCTTT.

This clone was seen a single time. The V gene is TRBV7-3, the J gene TRBJ2-2; TRBD2 matches 13 bases. The CDR3 length is 16 residues. Germline V gene lookup returns CDR1 SGHTA and CDR2 FQGTGA. J lost 5 bases, V lost 5 bases, and 5 bases had no gene match. CDR3 sequence (DNA): TGTGCCAGCAGCCCGGGACTAGCGGGACCTACCGGGGAGCTGTTTTTT. Translating it yields CASSPGLAGPTGELFF.